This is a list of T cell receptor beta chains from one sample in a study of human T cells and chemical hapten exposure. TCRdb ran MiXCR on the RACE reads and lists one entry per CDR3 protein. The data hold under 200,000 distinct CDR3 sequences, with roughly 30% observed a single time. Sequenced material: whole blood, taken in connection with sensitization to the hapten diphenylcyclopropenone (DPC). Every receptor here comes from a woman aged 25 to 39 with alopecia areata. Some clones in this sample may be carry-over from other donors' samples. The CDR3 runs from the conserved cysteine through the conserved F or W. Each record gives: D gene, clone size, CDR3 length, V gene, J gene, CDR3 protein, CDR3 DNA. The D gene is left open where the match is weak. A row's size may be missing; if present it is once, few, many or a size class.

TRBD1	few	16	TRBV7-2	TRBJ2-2	CASSRPGRGTTGELFF	TGTGCCAGCAGCCGGCCGGGCAGGGGGACCACCGGGGAGCTGTTTTTT
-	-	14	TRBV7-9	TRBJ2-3	CASSPTANTDTQYF	TGTGCCAGCAGCCCGACAGCGAACACAGATACGCAGTATTTT
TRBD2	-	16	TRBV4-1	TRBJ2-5	CASSLLAASGVGDQYF	TGCGCCAGCAGCCTTCTGGCGGCTAGCGGGGTGGGGGACCAGTACTTC
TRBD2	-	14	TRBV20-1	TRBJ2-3	CSAKLARSTDTQYF	TGCAGTGCTAAACTAGCGAGGAGCACAGATACGCAGTATTTT
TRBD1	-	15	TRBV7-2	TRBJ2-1	CASSRDRDTYNEQFF	TGTGCCAGCAGCAGGGACAGGGACACCTACAATGAGCAGTTCTTC
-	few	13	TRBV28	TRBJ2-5	CASSLNGQETQYF	TGTGCCAGCAGTTTAAATGGCCAAGAGACCCAGTACTTC
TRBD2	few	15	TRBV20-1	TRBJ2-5	CSAPDGGRVQETQYF	TGCAGTGCTCCCGACGGCGGGAGGGTACAAGAGACCCAGTACTTC
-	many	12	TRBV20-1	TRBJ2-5	CSASLQQETQYF	TGCAGTGCTAGTCTTCAGCAGGAGACCCAGTACTTC
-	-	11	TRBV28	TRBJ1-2	CASSSNREYTF	TGTGCCAGCAGTTCCAACAGGGAATACACCTTC
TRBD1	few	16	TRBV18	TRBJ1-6	CASSPRDRVVNSPLHF	TGTGCCAGCTCCCCACGGGACAGGGTCGTTAATTCACCCCTCCACTTT
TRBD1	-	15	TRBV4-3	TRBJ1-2	CASSQGTGANYGYTF	TGCGCCAGCAGCCAAGGGACAGGAGCTAACTATGGCTACACCTTC
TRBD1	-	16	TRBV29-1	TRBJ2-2	CSVEDTGQGAIGELFF	TGCAGCGTTGAAGACACGGGACAGGGGGCTATCGGGGAGCTGTTTTTT
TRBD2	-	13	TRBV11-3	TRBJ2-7	CASTRPTSDEQYF	TGTGCCAGCACCCGCCCGACTAGCGACGAGCAGTACTTC
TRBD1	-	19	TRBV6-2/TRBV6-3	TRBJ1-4	CASSSTTGSGLILDEKLFF	TGTGCCAGCAGTTCAACGACAGGGAGCGGTTTAATATTGGATGAAAAACTGTTTTTT
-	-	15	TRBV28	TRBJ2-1	CASSLPDQTYNEQFF	TGTGCCAGCAGTTTACCGGACCAGACTTACAATGAGCAGTTCTTC
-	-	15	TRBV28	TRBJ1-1	CASSLIRGAGADAFF	TGTGCCAGCAGTTTAATTCGGGGGGCGGGTGCTGACGCTTTCTTT